One and the same sample provided the 24 T cell receptor beta chains below, sequenced in a study of post-analysis software for immune sequencing data. For these receptors, no antigen is known. Built from TCR beta cDNA, the libraries had unique molecular identifiers in them. MiXCR, run by TCRdb on the PCR reads, gives a single entry per CDR3 protein. Among 700,000 to 800,000 distinct CDR3 sequences, 25% to 30% were seen once, and the ten largest hold around 0.55%. Points from the study as a whole: Four to six TRBV segments were more frequent in patients than controls; TRBV5-6, TRBV5-1 and TRBV20-1 belonged to this group.

Sequences were obtained from blood. These receptors were obtained from a girl aged 10 to 17 with multiple sclerosis.

The chain recombines TRBV5-5 with TRBJ2-3; D is ambiguous. With 0 bases removed from V and 14 bases from J, the gap between germline ends came to 16 bases. Germline loops: CDR1 SGHKS, CDR2 YYEKEE (reference sequence). The CDR3 sequence is 13 residues long. CDR3 residues: CASSLDIPTEVYF. CDR3 in DNA: TGTGCCAGCAGCTTGGATATACCCACAGAGGTGTATTTT.

The table lists this clonotype with a count of one. No conserved phenylalanine or tryptophan is present at the end of the CDR3, so a read error is the likely explanation. The chain recombines TRBV6-1 with TRBJ2-3; tentatively, D is TRBD1 or TRBD2 (6 bases each). Per the germline V gene, CDR1 is MNHNS and CDR2 is SASEGT. The length of the CDR3 is 14 residues. Trimming took 4 bases from V and 3 from J, leaving 11 bases between them. This chain's CDR3 is CASSALGGTDTQYL. The CDR3 DNA follows: TGTGCCAGCAGTGCCCTAGGGGGGACAGATACGCAGTATCTT.

The V gene is TRBV29-1, the J gene TRBJ1-1; the match to TRBD1 covers 8 bases. The CDR3 contains 14 residues. Germline-derived CDR1 and CDR2 are SQVTM and ANQGSEA. Losses at the gene ends were 6 bases for V and 6 bases for J; bases not matched to a gene: 12. CDR3 coding DNA: TGCAGCGTCGATGCGGACAGGGTTATCGCTGAAGCTTTCTTT. This encodes CSVDADRVIAEAFF.

The chain employs TRBV20-1 and TRBJ1-5; 8 nucleotides match TRBD1. The CDR3 runs to 12 residues. V was pared by 3 bases and J by 11 bases, with 6 bases of the junction left unmatched. Germline values: CDR1 DFQATT, CDR2 SNEGSKA (reference sequence). CDR3 nucleotide sequence: TGCAGTGCTAGTAGTGGACAGGGTTCCCAGCATTTT. Amino acids: CSASSGQGSQHF.

This clonotype appeared a few times. The germline gene is not matched at one end of the junction; a read error may be the cause. This chain links TRBV20-1 with TRBJ2-3; D ambiguous. The length of the CDR3 is 14 residues. CDR1 is DFQATT, CDR2 SNEGSKA, per germline (reference sequence). The CDR3, as DNA: TGCAGTGCTGGAGAGTCGGCTACCACAGATACGCAGTATTTT. Its translation: CSAGESATTDTQYF.

V is TRBV28 and J is TRBJ1-2; 8 bases match TRBD1. The V and J ends lost 10 bases and 5 bases, in that order; junction bases with no gene match: 6. The CDR3 loop spans 12 amino acids. CDR1 MDHEN and CDR2 SYDVKM come from the germline V gene. For the CDR3, the DNA is TGTGCCACCCCGGACAGGGCGTATGGCTACACCTTC. It encodes CATPDRAYGYTF.

With regard to this clonotype: Compared with germline, one end of the junction differs, possibly owing to a read error. CDR3 loop: CATRRGQSLPHEQYF. For the CDR3, the DNA is TGTGCCACCAGAAGAGGACAGAGCCTTCCCCATGAGCAGTACTTC. The rearrangement joins TRBV15 to TRBJ2-7; possibly TRBD1 for D (6 bases). The CDR3 runs to 15 residues. Germline assignment: CDR1 LNHNV and CDR2 YYDKDF (reference sequence).

This clonotype was seen at least ten times. The chain recombines TRBV29-1 with TRBJ2-5; 8 nucleotides agree with TRBD1. The germline V gene has CDR1 SQVTM and CDR2 ANQGSEA. The CDR3 spans 14 residues. Trimming took 4 bases from V and 5 from J; bases not matched to a gene: 9. The CDR3 DNA reads as TGCAGCGTTGCTGTGTCAGGGGGCCTGGAGACCCAGTACTTC. Amino acid sequence: CSVAVSGGLETQYF.

This clonotype was picked up a small number of times. The chain carries TRBV7-9 and TRBJ2-7; D remains ambiguous. Per germline, CDR1 SEHNR and CDR2 FQNEAQ (reference sequence). Trimming removed 8 bases at V and 2 bases at J, with 13 bases between. The CDR3 extends over 13 amino acids. DNA for the CDR3: TGTGCCAGCCGCGCTGTGTGGCCCTACGAGCAGTACTTC. It specifies CASRAVWPYEQYF.

This clonotype was seen once. V usage is TRBV3-1 and J usage is TRBJ2-4, with TRBD2 matching 8 bases. Germline loops: CDR1 LGHDT, CDR2 YNNKEL (reference sequence). The J segment lost 13 bases and the V segment lost 0 bases, leaving 14 bases of the junction unmatched. CDR3 length equals 16 residues. The CDR3 protein is CASSQEGLVGYNEQYF. The CDR3 coding sequence is TGTGCCAGCAGCCAAGAGGGACTAGTGGGGTACAATGAGCAGTACTTC.

The gene calls are TRBV6-1 and TRBJ2-7; the D gene is possibly TRBD1 (5 bases). The CDR3 covers 13 residues. V was cut by 6 bases and J by 3 bases, with 12 bases left in between. Germline-derived CDR1 and CDR2 are MNHNS and SASEGT. The CDR3 sequence: CASSESRVYEQYF. CDR3 in DNA: TGTGCCAGCAGCGAATCCAGGGTCTACGAGCAGTACTTC.

The genes are TRBV20-1 and TRBJ2-3; no firm D call. CDR3 size: 14 residues. With 2 bases removed from V and 1 base from J, the gap between germline ends came to 10 bases. The V gene's germline CDR1 is DFQATT and CDR2 SNEGSKA (reference sequence). CDR3 nucleotides: TGCAGTGCTAGAAAGGTGGCGGGCACAGATACGCAGTATTTT. It specifies CSARKVAGTDTQYF.

The chain links TRBV7-9 to TRBJ2-1; 8 nucleotides align to TRBD1. The CDR3 has 15 amino acids. Per the germline V gene, CDR1 is SEHNR and CDR2 is FQNEAQ (reference sequence). J gave up 4 bases and V 5 bases, and 7 bases lay outside the gene matches. This chain's CDR3 is CASSHAGGSYNEQFF. In DNA form, the CDR3 reads TGTGCCAGCAGCCACGCAGGGGGCTCGTACAATGAGCAGTTCTTC.

The chain links TRBV4-3 to TRBJ1-6, with 8 bases lining up with TRBD1. With 0 bases clipped from V and 8 bases from J, the junction kept 12 bases outside the gene matches. Per the germline V gene, CDR1 is LGHNA and CDR2 is YSLEER. The CDR3 is made up of 18 amino acids. CDR3 region: CASSQDLFAGGLHSPLHF. DNA of the CDR3: TGCGCCAGCAGCCAAGATCTCTTCGCAGGGGGCCTCCATTCACCCCTCCACTTT.

The J gene is TRBJ1-5, the V gene TRBV6-2 or TRBV6-3, with 7 bases fitting TRBD1. This CDR3 has 16 residues. With 8 bases clipped from V and 1 base from J, the junction kept 11 bases outside the gene matches. Germline-derived CDR1 and CDR2 are MNHEY and SVGEGT. CDR3 nucleotides: TGTGCCAGCCACAGGGGTGCCATAGTGAGCAATCAGCCCCAGCATTTT. It is translated as CASHRGAIVSNQPQHF.

This clonotype has a count of ten or more. The chain carries TRBV12-3 or TRBV12-4 and TRBJ1-5; the D is unclear. The CDR3 runs to 12 residues. The ends were cut back, 5 bases at V and 9 bases at J, with 11 bases in the middle. CDR3 sequence reads: CASSPLQWPQHF. The CDR3 DNA follows: TGTGCCAGCAGTCCTTTACAGTGGCCCCAGCATTTT.

The chain couples TRBV29-1 to TRBJ1-5; the D is unclear. The CDR3 is made up of 13 amino acids. Germline CDR1 and CDR2: SQVTM and ANQGSEA. V was clipped by 4 bases and J by 0 bases, with 7 bases between them. The CDR3 protein is CSVVADSNQPQHF. For the CDR3, the DNA is TGCAGCGTTGTGGCCGATAGCAATCAGCCCCAGCATTTT.

The chain links TRBV6-5 to TRBJ2-3; D not certain. V lost 0 bases to trimming and J lost 3 bases, with 13 bases between them. The germline gives CDR1 MNHEY, CDR2 SVGAGI. The CDR3 covers 16 residues. CDR3 bases: TGTGCCAGCAGTTACTCGTCGGGTGTTGATACAGATACGCAGTATTTT. Its translation is CASSYSSGVDTDTQYF.

Of note for this clonotype: A much larger clone lies a single base off, so this may be a read error. The J gene is TRBJ2-3, the V gene TRBV7-2; 7 positions match TRBD1. Germline V gives CDR1 SGHTA, CDR2 FQGNSA. CDR3 size: 16 residues. The V segment lost 5 bases and the J segment 5 bases; nucleotides outside the gene matches: 13. The chain's CDR3 is CASSPRQGAGGDTQYF. CDR3 bases: TGTGCCAGCAGCCCAAGACAGGGCGCAGGGGGAGATACGCAGTATTTT.

Notes on this clonotype: The junction departs from germline at one end; a sequencing error may be responsible. The chain links TRBV7-9 to TRBJ2-5; TRBD1 aligns across 11 bases. The J call may be in error: the DNA end matches TRBJ2-7 better. The CDR3 consists of 16 residues. Germline CDR1 reads SEHNR; CDR2 reads FQNEAQ (reference sequence). This CDR3 is CTSSWGTGGMGLEQYF. The CDR3 DNA sequence: TGTACCAGCAGCTGGGGGACAGGGGGGATGGGGCTCGAGCAGTACTTC.

In this sample, this clonotype turned up a few times. The genes are TRBV5-1 and TRBJ2-1; D perhaps matches TRBD1 (5 bases). Germline V gene data show CDR1 as SGHRS and CDR2 as YFSETQ. There are 15 residues in the CDR3. V was clipped by 4 bases and J by 2 bases, with 13 bases between them. The CDR3 DNA sequence: TGCGCCAGCAGCCCTCCAGGGAATGCCTACAATGAGCAGTTCTTC. As protein: CASSPPGNAYNEQFF.

This clonotype was seen a few times. The chain joins TRBV12-3 or TRBV12-4 to TRBJ2-6, with 8 bases identical to TRBD1. Trimming cost V 5 bases and J 1 base; bases outside gene matches: 10. CDR3 length: 18 residues. The CDR3 region has the DNA TGTGCCAGCAGTCCCAGGGGGCGTAGTCCGTCTGGGGCCAACGTCCTGACTTTC. Translating it yields CASSPRGRSPSGANVLTF.

The sample holds a few counts of this clonotype. The CDR3, as DNA: TGTGCCAGCAGTTACTTTAGCTCTGGGGCCAACGTCCTGACTTTC. Amino acids: CASSYFSSGANVLTF. The V call is TRBV6-2 or TRBV6-3, the J call TRBJ2-6, with no clear D. V was pared by 1 base and J by 0 bases, with 4 bases between. This CDR3 spans 15 amino acids. Germline values: CDR1 MNHEY, CDR2 SVGEGT.

This clonotype was picked up many times. The chain links TRBV6-6 to TRBJ2-5, with TRBD1 matching over 8 bases. Trimming cost V 7 bases and J 4 bases; bases outside gene matches: 5. The germline gives CDR1 MNHNY, CDR2 SVGAGI (reference sequence). The CDR3 is made up of 13 amino acids. CDR3 coding DNA: TGTGCCAGCACGTCCAGGGGGCTAGAGACCCAGTACTTC. Protein: CASTSRGLETQYF.